Listed here are 14 T cell receptor beta chains from one sample, sequenced in a study of T cell responses to AZD1222 COVID-19 vaccine. Here immunoSEQ multiplex PCR was the method, and the copy in TCRdb shows in-frame clones only, minus some. The sample carries 60,000 to 85,000 clones, about three quarters recorded once. The sequenced sample was peripheral blood, obtained 28 days after the second dose of the MenACWY control vaccine. These receptors were taken from an adult who received the MenACWY meningococcal vaccine as a control.

V and J are TRBV19 and TRBJ1-2, with D unclear. This CDR3 is built from 16 residues. Germline V gene lookup returns CDR1 LNHDA and CDR2 SQIVND (reference sequence). V gave up 1 base and J gave up 3 bases, with 15 bases separating them. The CDR3 DNA is TGTGCCAGTAGTATAGCGTCGAGGGCGCGAGACTATGGCTACACCTTC. Its protein product is CASSIASRARDYGYTF.

This chain joins TRBV3-1 (or the pseudogene TRBV3-2) and TRBJ2-5, with TRBD2 identical over 11 bases. This CDR3 has 16 amino acids. Germline trimming cut 0 bases from V and 5 bases from J; bases unmatched to any gene: 5. Germline V CDR1 and CDR2: LGHDT, YNNKEL (reference sequence). CDR3: CASSQDLLAGDETQYF. In DNA, the CDR3 is TGTGCCAGCAGCCAAGATTTACTAGCGGGAGACGAGACCCAGTACTTC.

This clone has only one observation. This rearrangement joins TRBV19 to TRBJ2-1; a weak D match, TRBD2 (5 bases). The V end was cut by 5 bases, the J end by 2 bases, with 25 bases between. Germline lookup yields CDR1 LNHDA and CDR2 SQIVND (reference sequence). CDR3 length: 19 residues. CDR3 nucleotides: TGTGCCAGTAGTCCTTCGGGAACAGAGGTGCTTTGGCCCTACAATGAGCAGTTCTTC. Amino acid sequence: CASSPSGTEVLWPYNEQFF.

This chain connects TRBV11-2 to TRBJ2-5; 10 positions match TRBD1. The CDR3 loop spans 15 amino acids. Germline V gene data show CDR1 as SGHAT and CDR2 as FQNNGV. The V segment lost 3 bases and the J segment 3 bases; nucleotides outside the gene matches: 4. The CDR3 protein is CASSFRTGGKETQYF. The CDR3 bases are TGTGCCAGCAGCTTCCGGACAGGGGGGAAAGAGACCCAGTACTTC.

The CDR3 coding sequence is TGTGCCAGCAGCCAAGAAGAGGGCTCTGGGGCCAACGTCCTGACTTTC. This encodes CASSQEEGSGANVLTF. The chain uses TRBV4-2 and TRBJ2-6, with D possibly TRBD2 on 5 matching bases. Trimming cost V 0 bases and J 0 bases, with 6 bases left between them. Germline CDR1 is LGHNA and CDR2 is YNFKEQ. This CDR3 is built from 16 residues.

This clone is labeled as medium-sized. The chain uses TRBV4-2 and TRBJ1-4; no firm D call. V was clipped by 0 bases and J by 8 bases, with 4 bases between them. Germline-derived CDR1 and CDR2 are LGHNA and YNFKEQ. This CDR3 has 12 amino acids. The CDR3 nucleotides read TGTGCCAGCAGCCAAGATGGGGAAAAACTGTTTTTT. Protein sequence: CASSQDGEKLFF.

The chain is built from TRBV7-2 and TRBJ2-7; 12 bases align to TRBD2. CDR1 and CDR2 from the germline V gene are SGHTA and FQGNSA. J gave up 4 bases and V 4 bases, and 5 bases lay outside the gene matches. The length of the CDR3 is 15 residues. The CDR3 protein is CASSSTSGGTYEQYF. The CDR3 nucleotides are TGTGCCAGCAGCTCAACTAGCGGGGGGACGTACGAGCAGTACTTC.

The chain joins TRBV3-1 (or the pseudogene TRBV3-2) to TRBJ2-1; possibly TRBD2 for D (6 bases). The germline CDR1 and CDR2 sequences are LGHDT and YNNKEL (reference sequence). The V gene lost 4 bases and the J gene lost 9 bases, with 25 bases spanning the gap. This CDR3 contains 17 residues. The CDR3 here is CASSPGVRDPRSSEQFF. For the CDR3, the DNA is TGTGCCAGCAGCCCGGGGGTCCGGGACCCACGATCGAGTGAGCAGTTCTTC.

CDR3 DNA sequence: TGTGCCAGCAGCACGATGCTTAAAGGTGAAGCTTTCTTT. This gives the protein CASSTMLKGEAFF. The chain employs TRBV7-8 and TRBJ1-1; D ambiguous. Trimming stripped 5 bases from V and 7 bases from J, with 14 bases between. This CDR3 region has 13 residues. From germline, CDR1 is SGHVS and CDR2 FQNEAQ. Supplemented by reference TRBV7-8 and TRBJ1-1, the full variable domain reads GAGVSQSPRYKVAKRGQDVALRCDPISGHVSLFWYQQALGQGPEFLTYFQNEAQLDKSGLPSDRFFAERPEGSVSTLKIQRTQQEDSAVYLCASSTMLKGEAFFGQGTRLTVV.

The chain has TRBV7-8 and TRBJ1-6; unclear D gene. Germline-derived CDR1 and CDR2 are SGHVS and FQNEAQ. The CDR3 is made up of 14 amino acids. Trimming left V 1 base short and J 5 bases short, with 6 bases between. CDR3 region: CASSLGPNNSPLHF. The CDR3 region has the DNA TGTGCCAGCAGCTTAGGACCCAATAATTCACCCCTCCACTTT.

The J gene is TRBJ2-1, the V gene TRBV11-3, with 7 bases aligning to TRBD2. The CDR3 totals 15 residues. After removal of 1 base from V and 5 bases from J, the junction contained 5 bases not matched to a gene. Germline V gene sequence: CDR1 SGHNT, CDR2 YENEEA. CDR3 sequence (DNA): TGTGCCAGCAGCTTAGGGGAGGGTGTGGACAATGAGCAGTTCTTC. It codes for CASSLGEGVDNEQFF.

This clone appeared a few times. The genes are TRBV7-2 and TRBJ1-1; D call uncertain. Germline CDR1 SGHTA, CDR2 FQGNSA. This CDR3 contains 13 residues. V dropped 4 bases and J dropped 8 bases, with 14 bases sitting between them. The CDR3 DNA is TGTGCCAGCAGCTACAAGGGAGGGCGGGAAGCTTTCTTT. It translates to CASSYKGGREAFF. Complete variable domain (other parts from reference TRBV7-2 and TRBJ1-1): GAGVSQSPSNKVTEKGKDVELRCDPISGHTALYWYRQSLGQGLEFLIYFQGNSAPDKSGLPSDRFSAERTGGSVSTLTIQRTQQEDSAVYLCASSYKGGREAFFGQGTRLTVV.

The rearrangement links TRBV5-6 to TRBJ1-5; D unresolved. The V gene's germline CDR1 is SGHDT and CDR2 YYEEEE. The germline V and J ends were trimmed by 0 bases and 4 bases, with 2 bases remaining between them. The CDR3 runs to 12 residues. DNA for the CDR3: TGTGCCAGCAGCTTGGGAAATCAGCCCCAGCATTTT. As protein: CASSLGNQPQHF.

The V gene is TRBV18, the J gene TRBJ1-2; the D is unclear. CDR3 length: 14 amino acids. Germline V lookup: CDR1 KGHSH, CDR2 LQKENI. V lost 2 bases, J lost 0 bases, and 7 bases lay in between. For the CDR3, the DNA is TGTGCCAGCTCACCAGCAGCTTCTAACTATGGCTACACCTTC. The encoded protein is CASSPAASNYGYTF.